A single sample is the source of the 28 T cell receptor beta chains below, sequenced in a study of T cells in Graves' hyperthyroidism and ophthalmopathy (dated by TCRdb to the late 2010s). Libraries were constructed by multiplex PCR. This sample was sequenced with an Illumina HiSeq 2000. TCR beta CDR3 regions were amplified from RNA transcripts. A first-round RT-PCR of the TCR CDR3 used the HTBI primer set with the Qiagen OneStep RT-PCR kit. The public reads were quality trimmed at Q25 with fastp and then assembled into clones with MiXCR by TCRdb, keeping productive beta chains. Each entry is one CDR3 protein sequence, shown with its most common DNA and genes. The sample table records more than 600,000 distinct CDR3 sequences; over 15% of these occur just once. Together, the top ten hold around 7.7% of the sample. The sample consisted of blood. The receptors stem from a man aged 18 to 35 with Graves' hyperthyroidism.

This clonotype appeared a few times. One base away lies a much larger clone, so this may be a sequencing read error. In nucleotides, the CDR3 is TGTGCCAGCATATCGGGAGGGGACAATGAGCGGTTCTTC. As protein: CASISGGDNERFF. V usage is TRBV28 and J usage is TRBJ2-1; 8 nucleotides line up with TRBD2. Germline V CDR1 and CDR2: MDHEN, SYDVKM. The CDR3 is 13 residues long. Using reference TRBV28 and TRBJ2-1 for the parts outside the CDR3, the full variable domain is DVKVTQSSRYLVKRTGEKVFLECVQDMDHENMFWYRQDPGLGLRLIYFSYDVKMKEKGDIPEGYSVSREKKERFSLILESASTNQTSMYLCASISGGDNERFFGPGTRLTVL.

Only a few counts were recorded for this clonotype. The chain's CDR3 is CATGSGSAYEQYF. Here the CDR3 DNA reads TGTGCCACGGGTAGCGGGAGTGCCTACGAGCAGTACTTC. V usage is TRBV6-1 and J usage is TRBJ2-7, with TRBD2 identical over 9 bases. The CDR3 length is 13 residues. V shed 10 bases and J 2 bases; nucleotides not matched to a gene: 6. Looked up from germline, CDR1 is MNHNS and CDR2 is SASEGT.

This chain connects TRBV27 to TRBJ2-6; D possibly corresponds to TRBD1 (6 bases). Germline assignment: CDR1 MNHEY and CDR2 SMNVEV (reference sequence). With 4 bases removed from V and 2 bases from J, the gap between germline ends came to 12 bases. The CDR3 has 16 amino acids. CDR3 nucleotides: TGTGCCAGCAGTTACCTCCACAGGGCTGGGGCCAACGTCCTGACTTTC. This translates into CASSYLHRAGANVLTF.

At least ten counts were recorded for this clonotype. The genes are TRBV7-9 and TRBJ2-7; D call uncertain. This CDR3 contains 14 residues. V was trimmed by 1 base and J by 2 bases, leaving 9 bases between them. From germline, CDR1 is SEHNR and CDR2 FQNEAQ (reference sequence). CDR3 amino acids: CASSLVASTYEQYF. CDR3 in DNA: TGTGCCAGCAGCTTAGTCGCCAGCACCTACGAGCAGTACTTC.

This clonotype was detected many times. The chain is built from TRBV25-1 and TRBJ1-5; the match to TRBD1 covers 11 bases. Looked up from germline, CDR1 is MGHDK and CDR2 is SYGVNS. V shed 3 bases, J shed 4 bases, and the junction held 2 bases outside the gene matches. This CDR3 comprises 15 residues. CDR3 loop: CASSEGTGGNQPQHF. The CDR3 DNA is TGTGCCAGCAGTGAGGGGACAGGGGGTAATCAGCCCCAGCATTTT.

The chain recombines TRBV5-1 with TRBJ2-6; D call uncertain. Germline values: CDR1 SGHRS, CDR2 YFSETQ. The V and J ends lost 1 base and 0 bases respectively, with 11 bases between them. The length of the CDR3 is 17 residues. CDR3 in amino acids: CASSLFWGSSGANVLTF. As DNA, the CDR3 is TGCGCCAGCAGCTTGTTTTGGGGAAGCTCTGGGGCCAACGTCCTGACTTTC.

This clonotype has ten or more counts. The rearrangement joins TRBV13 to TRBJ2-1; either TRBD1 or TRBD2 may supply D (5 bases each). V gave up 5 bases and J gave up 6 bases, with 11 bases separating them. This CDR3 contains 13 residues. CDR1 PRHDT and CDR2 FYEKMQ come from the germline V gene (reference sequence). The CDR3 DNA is TGTGCCAGCAGCGCACCTGGGACCAATGAGCAGTTCTTC. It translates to CASSAPGTNEQFF.

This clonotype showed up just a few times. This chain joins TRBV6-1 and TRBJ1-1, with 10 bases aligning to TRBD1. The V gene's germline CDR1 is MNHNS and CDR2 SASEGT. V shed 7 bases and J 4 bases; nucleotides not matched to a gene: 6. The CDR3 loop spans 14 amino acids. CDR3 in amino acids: CASTRRTGGTEAFF. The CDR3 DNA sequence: TGTGCCAGCACCCGGAGGACAGGGGGCACTGAAGCTTTCTTT.

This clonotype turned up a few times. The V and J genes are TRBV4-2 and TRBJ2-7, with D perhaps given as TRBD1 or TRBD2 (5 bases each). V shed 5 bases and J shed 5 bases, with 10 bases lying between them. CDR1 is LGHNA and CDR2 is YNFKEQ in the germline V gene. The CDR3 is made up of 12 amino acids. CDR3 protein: CASSGTRDEQYF. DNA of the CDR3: TGTGCCAGCAGCGGGACGAGAGACGAGCAGTACTTC.

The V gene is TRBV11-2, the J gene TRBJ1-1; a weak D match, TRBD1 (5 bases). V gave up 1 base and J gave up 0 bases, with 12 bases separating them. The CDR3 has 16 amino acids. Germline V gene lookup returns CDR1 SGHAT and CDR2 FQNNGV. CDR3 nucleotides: TGTGCCAGCAGCTTAGGGACAACCACCGTGAACACTGAAGCTTTCTTT. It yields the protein CASSLGTTTVNTEAFF.

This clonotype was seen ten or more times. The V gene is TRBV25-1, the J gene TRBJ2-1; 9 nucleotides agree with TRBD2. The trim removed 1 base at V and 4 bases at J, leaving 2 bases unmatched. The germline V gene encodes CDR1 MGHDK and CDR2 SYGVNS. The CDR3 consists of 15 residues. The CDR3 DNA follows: TGTGCCAGCAGTGAATCTAGCGGGACATACAATGAGCAGTTCTTC. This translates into CASSESSGTYNEQFF.

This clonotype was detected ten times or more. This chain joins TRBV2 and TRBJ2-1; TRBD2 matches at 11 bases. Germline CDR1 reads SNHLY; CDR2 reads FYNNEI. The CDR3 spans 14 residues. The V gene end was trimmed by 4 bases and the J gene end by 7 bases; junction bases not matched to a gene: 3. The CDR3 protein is CASSGSGRGNEQFF. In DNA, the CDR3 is TGTGCCAGCAGTGGTAGCGGGAGGGGTAATGAGCAGTTCTTC.

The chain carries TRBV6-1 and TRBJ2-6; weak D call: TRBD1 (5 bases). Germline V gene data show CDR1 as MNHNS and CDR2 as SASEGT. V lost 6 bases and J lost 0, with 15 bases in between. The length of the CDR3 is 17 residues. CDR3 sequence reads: CASRGTGPSSGANVLTF. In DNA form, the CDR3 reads TGTGCCAGCAGGGGCACAGGTCCTTCCTCTGGGGCCAACGTCCTGACTTTC.

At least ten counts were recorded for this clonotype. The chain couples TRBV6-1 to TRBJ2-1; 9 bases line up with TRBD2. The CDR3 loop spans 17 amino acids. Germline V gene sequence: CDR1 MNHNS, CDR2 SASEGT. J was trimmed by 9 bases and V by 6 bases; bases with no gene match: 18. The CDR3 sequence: CASSLPSRAGGPVEQFF. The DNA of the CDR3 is TGTGCCAGCAGCTTACCCTCTCGGGCGGGAGGGCCCGTTGAGCAGTTCTTC.

CDR3 loop: CSASGRAGELFF. In nucleotides, the CDR3 is TGCAGTGCTAGTGGTAGAGCCGGGGAGCTGTTTTTT. The chain is built from TRBV20-1 and TRBJ2-2; D ambiguous. Trimming shortened V by 3 bases and J by 6 bases, and 8 bases separated the two germline ends. The CDR3 length is 12 residues. The V gene's germline CDR1 is DFQATT and CDR2 SNEGSKA (reference sequence).

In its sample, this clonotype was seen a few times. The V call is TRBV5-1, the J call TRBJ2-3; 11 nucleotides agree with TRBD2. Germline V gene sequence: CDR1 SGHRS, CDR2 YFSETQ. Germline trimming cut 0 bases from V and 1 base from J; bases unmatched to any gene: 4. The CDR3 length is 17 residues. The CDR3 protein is CASSLATSGAGTDTQYF. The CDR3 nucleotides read TGCGCCAGCAGCTTGGCGACTAGCGGGGCGGGCACAGATACGCAGTATTTT. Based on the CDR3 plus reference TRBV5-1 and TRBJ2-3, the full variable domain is KAGVTQTPRYLIKTRGQQVTLSCSPISGHRSVSWYQQTPGQGLQFLFEYFSETQRNKGNFPGRFSGRQFSNSRSEMNVSTLELGDSALYLCASSLATSGAGTDTQYFGPGTRLTVL.

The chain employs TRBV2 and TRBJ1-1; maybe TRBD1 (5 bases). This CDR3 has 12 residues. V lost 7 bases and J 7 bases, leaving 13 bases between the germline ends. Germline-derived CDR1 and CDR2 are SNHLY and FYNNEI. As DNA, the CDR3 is TGTGCCAGCAAGCGGGGCAGGAATGAAGCTTTCTTT. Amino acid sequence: CASKRGRNEAFF.

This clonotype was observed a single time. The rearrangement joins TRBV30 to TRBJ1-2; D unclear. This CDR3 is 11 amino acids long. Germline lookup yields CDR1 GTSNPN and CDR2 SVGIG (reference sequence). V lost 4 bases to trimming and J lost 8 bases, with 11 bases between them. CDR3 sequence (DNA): TGTGCCTGGACGGGGATCGGGGGCTACACCTTC. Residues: CAWTGIGGYTF.

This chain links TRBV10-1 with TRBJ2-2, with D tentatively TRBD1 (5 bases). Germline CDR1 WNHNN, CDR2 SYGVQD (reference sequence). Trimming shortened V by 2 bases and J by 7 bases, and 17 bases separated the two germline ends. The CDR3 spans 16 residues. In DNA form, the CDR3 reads TGCGCCAGCAGTGAGCTGAAGTGGGGCCGGGTCGGGGAGCTGTTTTTT. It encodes CASSELKWGRVGELFF.

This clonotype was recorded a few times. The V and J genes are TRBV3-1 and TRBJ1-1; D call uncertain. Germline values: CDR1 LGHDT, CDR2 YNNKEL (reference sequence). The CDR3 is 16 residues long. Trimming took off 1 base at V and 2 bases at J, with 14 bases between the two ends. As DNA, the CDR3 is TGTGCCAGCAGCCAAGGGGGTGGGGTTCTCAACACTGAAGCTTTCTTT. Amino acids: CASSQGGGVLNTEAFF.

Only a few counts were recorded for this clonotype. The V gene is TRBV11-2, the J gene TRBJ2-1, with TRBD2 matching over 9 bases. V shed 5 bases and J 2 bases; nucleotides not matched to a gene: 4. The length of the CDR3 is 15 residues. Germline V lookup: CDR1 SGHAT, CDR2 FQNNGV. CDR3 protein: CASSHSGRTYNEQFF. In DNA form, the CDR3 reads TGTGCCAGCAGCCATAGCGGGAGAACCTACAATGAGCAGTTCTTC.

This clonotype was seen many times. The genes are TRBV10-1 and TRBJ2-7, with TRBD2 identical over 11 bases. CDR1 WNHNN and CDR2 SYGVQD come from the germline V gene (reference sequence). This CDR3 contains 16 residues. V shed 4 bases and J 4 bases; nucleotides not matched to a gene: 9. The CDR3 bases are TGCGCCAGCAGTGCCTTTACTAGCGGGAGCGTTTACGAGCAGTACTTC. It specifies CASSAFTSGSVYEQYF.

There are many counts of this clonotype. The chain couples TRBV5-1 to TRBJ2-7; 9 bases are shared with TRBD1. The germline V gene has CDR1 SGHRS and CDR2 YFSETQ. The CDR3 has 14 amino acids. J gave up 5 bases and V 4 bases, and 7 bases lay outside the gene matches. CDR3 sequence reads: CASSATGGRNEQYF. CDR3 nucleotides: TGCGCCAGCAGCGCGACAGGGGGGCGGAACGAGCAGTACTTC.

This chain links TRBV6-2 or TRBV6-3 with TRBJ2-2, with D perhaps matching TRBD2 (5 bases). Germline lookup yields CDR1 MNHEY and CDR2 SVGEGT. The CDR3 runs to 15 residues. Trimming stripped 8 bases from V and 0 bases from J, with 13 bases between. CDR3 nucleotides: TGTGCCAGCGGAGGACGGTTCGCGAACACCGGGGAGCTGTTTTTT. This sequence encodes CASGGRFANTGELFF.

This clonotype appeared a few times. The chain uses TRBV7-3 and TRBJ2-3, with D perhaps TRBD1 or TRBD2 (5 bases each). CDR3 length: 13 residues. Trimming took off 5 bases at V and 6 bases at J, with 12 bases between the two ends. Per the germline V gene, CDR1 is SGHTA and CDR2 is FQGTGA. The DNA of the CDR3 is TGTGCCAGCAGCCCGGGGACGATGGATACGCAGTATTTT. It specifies CASSPGTMDTQYF. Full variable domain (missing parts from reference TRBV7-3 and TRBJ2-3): GAGVSQTPSNKVTEKGKYVELRCDPISGHTALYWYRQSLGQGPEFLIYFQGTGAADDSGLPNDRFFAVRPEGSVSTLKIQRTERGDSAVYLCASSPGTMDTQYFGPGTRLTVL.

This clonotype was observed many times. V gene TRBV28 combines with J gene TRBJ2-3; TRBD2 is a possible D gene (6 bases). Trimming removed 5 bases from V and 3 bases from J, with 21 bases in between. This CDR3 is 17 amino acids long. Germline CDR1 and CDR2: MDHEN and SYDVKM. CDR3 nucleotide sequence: TGTGCCAGCAGTCCCGAAGAAGGCGGGGACTGGACAGATACGCAGTATTTT. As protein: CASSPEEGGDWTDTQYF.

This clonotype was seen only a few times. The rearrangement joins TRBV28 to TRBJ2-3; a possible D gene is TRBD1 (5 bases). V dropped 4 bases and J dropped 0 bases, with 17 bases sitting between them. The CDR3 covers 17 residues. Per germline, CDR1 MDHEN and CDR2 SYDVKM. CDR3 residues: CASSSTARPESTDTQYF. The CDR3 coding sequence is TGTGCCAGCAGTTCGACAGCCAGGCCAGAAAGCACAGATACGCAGTATTTT.

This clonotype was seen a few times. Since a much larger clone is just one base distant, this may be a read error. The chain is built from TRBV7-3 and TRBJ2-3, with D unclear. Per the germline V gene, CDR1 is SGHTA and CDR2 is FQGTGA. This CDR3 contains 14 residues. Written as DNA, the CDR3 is TGTGCCAGCAGCTTAGTCGCAGACACAGATACGCAGTGTTTT. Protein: CASSLVADTDTQCF. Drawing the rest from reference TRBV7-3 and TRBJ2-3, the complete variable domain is GAGVSQTPSNKVTEKGKYVELRCDPISGHTALYWYRQSLGQGPEFLIYFQGTGAADDSGLPNDRFFAVRPEGSVSTLKIQRTERGDSAVYLCASSLVADTDTQCFGPGTRLTVL.